Included here is one T cell receptor beta chain sequence, with context. This entry comes from a study of PD-1 blockade in classical Hodgkin lymphoma. This table comes from immunoSEQ multiplex PCR, and its TCRdb copy is limited to in-frame clones, with some not included. The sample consists of about 37,000 clones, over 65% of them appearing once. After autologous stem cell transplantation all patients relapsed, and prior brentuximab vedotin exposure differed between cohorts. Best responses were complete response, partial response or progressive disease. The CDR3 runs 15 residues. V shed 4 bases and J 4 bases; nucleotides not matched to a gene: 8. Germline loops: CDR1 SGHRS, CDR2 YFSETQ.

The chain joins TRBV5-1 to TRBJ1-1, with 9 positions matching TRBD1. This TCR came from a human donor with classical Hodgkin lymphoma. The source material was peripheral blood mononuclear cells (PBMCs), sampled before the second cycle of nivolumab. In nucleotides, the CDR3 is TGCGCCAGCAGCCCGACAGGGGGAGGCATCACTGAAGCTTTCTTT. Its protein is CASSPTGGGITEAFF.